The entry below gives a single T cell receptor (beta chain) sequence along with its context. Its antigen target is currently unknown. It has no much larger one-base neighbor in the sample; base qualities were not kept. The library was built by means of PCR. The run used an Illumina HiSeq 2500. TCR libraries were prepared with molecular barcoding, using unique molecular identifiers to normalize TCRbeta repertoire quantification. The public reads were quality trimmed at Q25 with fastp and then assembled into clones with MiXCR by TCRdb, keeping productive beta chains. Every distinct CDR3 protein forms one entry, paired with its most common genes and DNA. The sample table holds under 350,000 distinct CDR3 sequences, of which around 9.6% were seen once. The ten largest clonotypes hold around a tenth of the sample. These data come from a study of T-cell reconstitution after alpha-beta-depleted transplantation in children (dated by TCRdb to 2016 to 2018). Describing the broader study: The study quantitatively tracked T-cell immune reconstitution after TCRalphabeta/CD19-depleted allogeneic hematopoietic cell transplantation in children using TCR repertoire profiling.

The specimen comprised PBMCs from the stem cell graft donor, sampled from the stem cell graft. The source is a human donor who donated a stem cell graft to a child with SCID.

The DNA reads as follows: TGTGCCAGCAGCTCATCTCTGTACGATACGCAGTATTTT. This translates into CASSSSLYDTQYF. Recombination connected TRBV7-2 to TRBJ2-3; confidence is insufficient to name the D gene. V sheds 4 bases and J sheds 6 bases, leaving 11 bases between their ends. Reading from cysteine to phenylalanine, the CDR3 counts 13 amino acids. Left in the record is the CDR3 DNA by itself, 39 bases read in frame from the first base. From a lookup of the germline V gene, CDR1 and CDR2 are SGHTA and FQGNSA.